The 28 T cell receptor beta chains below were found in one sample sequenced in a study of blood T cell repertoires in COVID-19 (dated by TCRdb to 2020 to 2021). The library relied on the immunoSEQ multiplex PCR assay. TCRdb re-hosts the immuneACCESS table, in-frame sequences only. Its copies lack some clones; in the studies checked, an unresolved V gene accounts for under half of them, and the cause for the rest is not known. The sample table shows roughly 170,000 clones, and more than 65% are seen once. The leading ten clones occupy roughly 5% of the sample. The material sequenced was PBMCs or T cells enriched from blood (not recorded which). The source of these receptors is a woman aged 40 to 50 with acute COVID-19.

The table lists this clone with many counts. This chain connects TRBV30 to TRBJ2-7, with TRBD2 matching over 9 bases. This CDR3 contains 12 residues. Trimming took 5 bases from V and 4 from J; bases not matched to a gene: 3. Germline V lookup: CDR1 GTSNPN, CDR2 SVGIG (reference sequence). CDR3: CAWASGKYEQYF. CDR3 in DNA: TGTGCCTGGGCTAGCGGGAAGTACGAGCAGTACTTC.

CDR3 amino acids: CASSYLRSGKGDTQYF. The CDR3 DNA reads TGTGCCAGCAGTTACCTGCGTAGCGGGAAGGGTGATACGCAGTATTTT. V and J are TRBV6-5 and TRBJ2-3; 8 bases match TRBD2. This CDR3 comprises 16 residues. The germline CDR1 and CDR2 sequences are MNHEY and SVGAGI. V dropped 2 bases and J dropped 6; count of bases not matched to a gene: 10.

This clone was seen repeatedly, ten times or more. The chain uses TRBV13 and TRBJ2-1; 8 nucleotides match TRBD2. There are 15 residues in the CDR3. Germline V lookup: CDR1 PRHDT, CDR2 FYEKMQ (reference sequence). The J segment lost 5 bases and the V segment lost 8 bases, leaving 11 bases of the junction unmatched. The DNA of the CDR3 is TGTGCCAGCGCCCCCTCGGGGGGGCTAAACAATGAGCAGTTCTTC. Its protein product is CASAPSGGLNNEQFF.

CDR3 protein: CASSLTSGRGETQYF. The CDR3, as DNA: TGCGCCAGCAGCTTGACTAGCGGGAGAGGTGAGACCCAGTACTTC. The genes are TRBV5-1 and TRBJ2-5; 11 bases fit TRBD2. Looked up from germline, CDR1 is SGHRS and CDR2 is YFSETQ. V lost 1 base and J lost 5; bases outside the gene matches: 4. The CDR3 runs 15 residues. The full variable domain, in which reference TRBV5-1 and TRBJ2-5 provide the parts outside the CDR3, is KAGVTQTPRYLIKTRGQQVTLSCSPISGHRSVSWYQQTPGQGLQFLFEYFSETQRNKGNFPGRFSGRQFSNSRSEMNVSTLELGDSALYLCASSLTSGRGETQYFGPGTRLLVL.

The chain recombines TRBV2 with TRBJ1-2, with D perhaps matching TRBD1 (5 bases). The CDR3 runs to 14 residues. CDR1 and CDR2 from the germline V gene are SNHLY and FYNNEI. Trimming took 5 bases from V and 6 from J, leaving 16 bases between them. CDR3 nucleotides: TGTGCCAGCAGTCCCTCCAGGGTGGTCCATGGCTACACCTTC. It codes for CASSPSRVVHGYTF.

This chain uses TRBV6-5 with TRBJ2-1, with 10 bases fitting TRBD2. The CDR3 has 15 residues. Germline V CDR1 and CDR2: MNHEY, SVGAGI. With 6 bases clipped from V and 1 base from J, the junction kept 3 bases outside the gene matches. The CDR3 reads CASSSGRVSYNEQFF. The CDR3 nucleotides are TGTGCCAGCAGCAGCGGGAGGGTATCCTACAATGAGCAGTTCTTC.

The chain carries TRBV27 and TRBJ1-5; D is uncertain. V was shortened by 0 bases and J by 4 bases, with 7 bases between the two germline ends. The CDR3 loop spans 14 amino acids. CDR1 MNHEY and CDR2 SMNVEV come from the germline V gene (reference sequence). The CDR3 reads CASSLSPLNQPQHF. In nucleotides, the CDR3 is TGTGCCAGCAGTTTATCGCCCCTAAATCAGCCCCAGCATTTT.

The gene calls are TRBV18 and TRBJ2-5; 8 positions agree with TRBD1. V dropped 1 base and J dropped 5; count of bases not matched to a gene: 0. This CDR3 has 13 residues. Germline CDR1 reads KGHSH; CDR2 reads LQKENI. The CDR3: CASSPRDRETQYF. The CDR3 coding sequence is TGTGCCAGCTCACCACGGGACAGGGAGACCCAGTACTTC.

The chain carries TRBV30 and TRBJ2-1; D possibly corresponds to TRBD1 (5 bases). The ends were cut back, 5 bases at V and 0 bases at J, with 11 bases in the middle. The CDR3 covers 14 residues. CDR1 and CDR2 from the germline V gene are GTSNPN and SVGIG (reference sequence). CDR3 bases: TGTGCCTGGGTAGCCGACAGCTCCTACAATGAGCAGTTCTTC. It translates to CAWVADSSYNEQFF.

This clone was found once. The J gene is TRBJ2-3, the V gene TRBV29-1; 8 bases are a match to TRBD1. Germline CDR1 reads SQVTM; CDR2 reads ANQGSEA. This CDR3 region has 14 residues. The V segment lost 7 bases and the J segment 1 base; nucleotides outside the gene matches: 7. CDR3 residues: CSAGRQGRTDTQYF. The CDR3 region has the DNA TGCAGCGCCGGCCGACAGGGGCGCACAGATACGCAGTATTTT.

This clone was seen a single time. The chain joins TRBV6-5 to TRBJ2-7; tentatively, D is TRBD2 (5 bases). The ends were cut back, 8 bases at V and 1 base at J, with 18 bases in the middle. CDR1 is MNHEY, CDR2 SVGAGI, per germline. The CDR3 length is 15 residues. In nucleotides, the CDR3 is TGTGCCAGCGCCGTGATGGAGGAAGGATCCTACGAGCAGTACTTC. Its translation is CASAVMEEGSYEQYF.

The V and J genes are TRBV29-1 and TRBJ1-1, with 7 bases matching TRBD1. The CDR3 sequence is 12 residues long. J gave up 3 bases and V 6 bases, and 4 bases lay outside the gene matches. Looked up from germline, CDR1 is SQVTM and CDR2 is ANQGSEA. CDR3 sequence: CSVRGADTEAFF. CDR3 nucleotide sequence: TGCAGCGTCAGGGGGGCAGACACTGAAGCTTTCTTT.

In its sample, this clone ranks as medium-sized. This chain connects TRBV2 to TRBJ2-1, with 8 bases fitting TRBD2. Germline V gene data show CDR1 as SNHLY and CDR2 as FYNNEI. J gave up 7 bases and V 8 bases, and 4 bases lay outside the gene matches. The CDR3 consists of 12 residues. Here the CDR3 reads CASGVAGNEQFF. DNA for the CDR3: TGTGCCAGCGGGGTAGCGGGGAATGAGCAGTTCTTC. Supplemented by reference TRBV2 and TRBJ2-1, the full variable domain reads EPEVTQTPSHQVTQMGQEVILRCVPISNHLYFYWYRQILGQKVEFLVSFYNNEISEKSEIFDDQFSVERPDGSNFTLKIRSTKLEDSAMYFCASGVAGNEQFFGPGTRLTVL.

This clone has just a few counts. The rearrangement links TRBV7-8 to TRBJ2-5; D possibly corresponds to TRBD1 (5 bases). Trimming took 5 bases from V and 4 from J, leaving 20 bases between them. This CDR3 is 16 amino acids long. CDR1 and CDR2 (germline): SGHVS, FQNEAQ. CDR3 protein: CASSVAAMPRGETQYF. Here the CDR3 DNA reads TGTGCCAGCAGCGTGGCCGCTATGCCTAGGGGAGAGACCCAGTACTTC. The complete variable domain, with remaining parts taken from reference TRBV7-8 and TRBJ2-5, reads GAGVSQSPRYKVAKRGQDVALRCDPISGHVSLFWYQQALGQGPEFLTYFQNEAQLDKSGLPSDRFFAERPEGSVSTLKIQRTQQEDSAVYLCASSVAAMPRGETQYFGPGTRLLVL.

This clone was recorded only once. Other DNA sequences within the sample encode an identical CDR3. V gene TRBV9 combines with J gene TRBJ2-1; possible D gene TRBD2, 6 bases. The germline gives CDR1 SGDLS, CDR2 YYNGEE. The V gene lost 0 bases and the J gene lost 0 bases, with 10 bases spanning the gap. This CDR3 is 16 amino acids long. For the CDR3, the DNA is TGTGCCAGCAGCGTAGGGGGGGACTCCTCCTACAATGAGCAGTTCTTC. This translates into CASSVGGDSSYNEQFF. Full variable domain (rest looked up from reference TRBV9 and TRBJ2-1): DSGVTQTPKHLITATGQRVTLRCSPRSGDLSVYWYQQSLDQGLQFLIQYYNGEERAKGNILERFSAQQFPDLHSELNLSSLELGDSALYFCASSVGGDSSYNEQFFGPGTRLTVL.

The J gene is TRBJ2-7, the V gene TRBV5-1; D is unresolved. The CDR3 contains 13 residues. The germline gives CDR1 SGHRS, CDR2 YFSETQ. V was shortened by 5 bases and J by 5 bases, with 14 bases between the two germline ends. CDR3 DNA: TGCGCCAGCAGTCCCCGGCCGGGTGACGAGCAGTACTTC. Translation gives CASSPRPGDEQYF. The full variable domain, its missing parts supplied by reference TRBV5-1 and TRBJ2-7, is KAGVTQTPRYLIKTRGQQVTLSCSPISGHRSVSWYQQTPGQGLQFLFEYFSETQRNKGNFPGRFSGRQFSNSRSEMNVSTLELGDSALYLCASSPRPGDEQYFGPGTRLTVT.

The V call is TRBV5-5, the J call TRBJ2-7; 11 nucleotides match TRBD2. After removal of 0 bases from V and 2 bases from J, the junction contained 7 bases not matched to a gene. The CDR3 has 17 residues. Per the germline V gene, CDR1 is SGHKS and CDR2 is YYEKEE (reference sequence). The CDR3 sequence is CASSLDGGTSGTYEQYF. Here the CDR3 DNA reads TGTGCCAGCAGCTTGGATGGGGGGACTAGCGGAACCTACGAGCAGTACTTC.

This clone was picked up a small number of times. The chain joins TRBV4-1 to TRBJ2-1; D remains unclear. Germline CDR1 and CDR2: MGHRA and YSYEKL. The ends were cut back, 0 bases at V and 12 bases at J, with 9 bases in the middle. The CDR3 is 12 residues long. The CDR3 loop reads CASSQEEYVQFF. Here the CDR3 DNA reads TGCGCCAGCAGCCAAGAAGAGTACGTGCAGTTCTTC.

The rearrangement links TRBV7-9 to TRBJ1-6, with 9 nucleotides matching TRBD1. The CDR3 covers 14 residues. Germline V gene lookup returns CDR1 SEHNR and CDR2 FQNEAQ (reference sequence). Losses at the gene ends were 8 bases for V and 7 bases for J; bases not matched to a gene: 6. The CDR3 reads CASDPGTGNSPLHF. For the CDR3, the DNA is TGTGCCAGCGACCCCGGGACAGGGAATTCACCCCTCCACTTT.

V and J are TRBV3-1 (or the pseudogene TRBV3-2) and TRBJ2-2; 13 bases fit TRBD2. The CDR3 is 16 residues long. The germline V gene has CDR1 LGHDT and CDR2 YNNKEL (reference sequence). J gave up 5 bases and V 4 bases, and 4 bases lay outside the gene matches. This chain's CDR3 is CASSRRTSGSTGELFF. For the CDR3, the DNA is TGTGCCAGCAGCCGCCGGACTAGCGGGAGTACCGGGGAGCTGTTTTTT.

The chain has TRBV6-5 and TRBJ2-3; 11 bases are shared with TRBD1. From germline, CDR1 is MNHEY and CDR2 SVGAGI. There are 15 residues in the CDR3. The J segment lost 5 bases and the V segment lost 4 bases, leaving 5 bases of the junction unmatched. The CDR3 bases are TGTGCCAGCAGTTCGGACAGGGGGCTTCTAGATACGCAGTATTTT. It specifies CASSSDRGLLDTQYF.

This chain links TRBV7-8 with TRBJ2-7, with 9 bases identical to TRBD2. Per the germline V gene, CDR1 is SGHVS and CDR2 is FQNEAQ. This CDR3 is 14 amino acids long. Losses at the gene ends were 6 bases for V and 2 bases for J; bases not matched to a gene: 5. The CDR3, as DNA: TGTGCCAGCAGTCCTAGCGGGGCGACCTACGAGCAGTACTTC. Protein product: CASSPSGATYEQYF. Based on the CDR3 plus reference TRBV7-8 and TRBJ2-7, the full variable domain is GAGVSQSPRYKVAKRGQDVALRCDPISGHVSLFWYQQALGQGPEFLTYFQNEAQLDKSGLPSDRFFAERPEGSVSTLKIQRTQQEDSAVYLCASSPSGATYEQYFGPGTRLTVT.

The chain uses TRBV9 and TRBJ1-4, with 11 bases aligning to TRBD1. The CDR3 runs 15 residues. Trimming removed 3 bases from V and 7 bases from J; junction bases left unmatched: 5. Germline CDR1 SGDLS, CDR2 YYNGEE. The CDR3 sequence: CASSGGQGVGEKLFF. CDR3 nucleotide sequence: TGTGCCAGCAGCGGGGGACAGGGGGTCGGTGAAAAACTGTTTTTT.

This chain joins TRBV5-5 and TRBJ1-2, with 7 bases that match TRBD1. Trimming took 0 bases from V and 3 from J; bases not matched to a gene: 2. Germline-derived CDR1 and CDR2 are SGHKS and YYEKEE (reference sequence). The CDR3 spans 14 residues. CDR3 nucleotide sequence: TGTGCCAGCAGCTTGGCGCAGGGGGACTATGGCTACACCTTC. The encoded protein is CASSLAQGDYGYTF.

The chain is built from TRBV10-3 and TRBJ2-3; 10 nucleotides match TRBD2. This CDR3 has 15 residues. Trimming at V came to 10 bases and at J to 4 bases, leaving 11 bases not matched to a gene. Germline V gene lookup returns CDR1 ENHRY and CDR2 SYGVKD. This CDR3 reads CATRPIAGGADTQYF. Here the CDR3 DNA reads TGTGCCACCCGCCCCATAGCGGGAGGCGCAGATACGCAGTATTTT.

The rearrangement uses TRBV19 and TRBJ2-3; the D is unclear. The CDR3 has 13 amino acids. With 4 bases removed from V and 0 bases from J, the gap between germline ends came to 5 bases. Germline CDR1 LNHDA, CDR2 SQIVND (reference sequence). CDR3 sequence reads: CASSTVSTDTQYF. DNA for the CDR3: TGTGCCAGTAGTACCGTTAGCACAGATACGCAGTATTTT.

A few counts support this clone. The genes are TRBV5-1 and TRBJ2-1, with a weak D call TRBD2 (6 bases). Germline CDR1 reads SGHRS; CDR2 reads YFSETQ. V was pared by 5 bases and J by 0 bases, with 12 bases between. This CDR3 is 15 amino acids long. CDR3: CASRSGPTSYNEQFF. CDR3 DNA sequence: TGCGCCAGCAGGAGCGGGCCGACCTCCTACAATGAGCAGTTCTTC.

The chain employs TRBV6-5 and TRBJ2-1; perhaps TRBD2 as D (5 bases). V dropped 0 bases and J dropped 10 bases, with 16 bases sitting between them. The CDR3 has 15 residues. Germline values: CDR1 MNHEY, CDR2 SVGAGI. The CDR3 DNA reads TGTGCCAGCAGTTACTCCGAGCGGAGGCAGGAGGAGCAGTTCTTC. This codes for CASSYSERRQEEQFF.